The rows below give T cell receptor beta chains drawn from one sample of a study of identical twins. A single record per CDR3 protein comes from TCRdb applying MiXCR to the 5' RACE reads. The table has 200,000 to 250,000 distinct CDR3 sequences, approximately 11% seen once. The same data also went into a second study, on yellow fever vaccine responses in identical twins.

The sequencing sample was made of memory (CD45RO+) T cells sorted from blood. The receptors here all came from a woman younger than 35 in good health. Both conserved end residues are part of each CDR3. A D gene is named only where the DNA matches it firmly. A clone size is listed for some rows: how often the clone was seen (once, few, many), or a class if it is expanded.

clone_size,v_call,d_call,j_call,cdr3_aa
few,TRBV7-8,TRBD2,TRBJ2-7,CASSLQGLGSSYEQYF
few,TRBV5-6,TRBD1,TRBJ2-4,CASSPPGQGRIGQYF
-,TRBV7-9,-,TRBJ2-4,CASSPLLGGRNIQYF
many,TRBV12-3/TRBV12-4,-,TRBJ2-3,CASSLSRVNTQYF
few,TRBV10-3,TRBD2,TRBJ2-1,CATETSGRANEQFF
few,TRBV18,-,TRBJ1-5,CASSPGPGDQPQHF
many,TRBV5-1,-,TRBJ1-3,CASSSQGDGNTIYF
-,TRBV10-3,-,TRBJ2-3,CATTDTRDTQYF
-,TRBV12-3/TRBV12-4,TRBD1,TRBJ2-1,CASNRGGSSYNEQFF
few,TRBV27,TRBD1,TRBJ1-1,CASRDRSNTEAFF
-,TRBV25-1,TRBD2,TRBJ2-5,CASGRTSGGQETQYF
few,TRBV5-6,TRBD1,TRBJ2-2,CASSFGTGIGTGELFF
-,TRBV10-3,TRBD2,TRBJ2-7,CAISEDSGGSYEQYF